One T cell receptor (beta chain) is described in this entry. This entry belongs to a study of beta chain features in type 1 diabetes. The entirety of the isolated RNA underwent reverse transcription, so expressed TCRB transcripts were sequenced. Method: immunoSEQ multiplex PCR; TCRdb's copy keeps in-frame clones and lacks some. This sample has around 500,000 clones, with about 32% found just once. The CDR3 is 13 amino acids. The V gene lost 2 bases and the J gene lost 6 bases, with 10 bases spanning the gap. In germline, CDR1 is GTSNPN, CDR2 SVGIG (reference sequence). This clonotype was sampled from a man younger than 35 in good health. The rearrangement links TRBV30 to TRBJ2-2; D remains ambiguous. The specimen was naive CD4+ T cells from blood. The CDR3 loop reads CAWSSKAPGELFF. The CDR3 DNA sequence: TGTGCCTGGAGTTCCAAAGCACCCGGGGAGCTGTTTTTT.